This T cell receptor beta chain originates from a study of T cell responses to AZD1222 COVID-19 vaccine. Clones were read by immunoSEQ multiplex PCR, and TCRdb kept only the in-frame ones, dropping some. This sample carries some 25,000 clones, around 86% of them seen once, and the ten largest clones take around 7.9%. Second-dose recipients at about 4 or about 12 weeks were treated as one pooled group. The CDR3 runs 14 residues. Trimming removed 1 base from V and 6 bases from J, with 12 bases in between. CDR1 is SGHTA, CDR2 FQGNSA, per germline. The rearrangement links TRBV7-2 to TRBJ1-1, with D possibly TRBD1 on 6 matching bases. The sequences come from peripheral blood, collected 28 days after the second AZD1222 dose. The clonotype comes from an adult who received the AZD1222 COVID-19 vaccine. CDR3 in DNA: TGTGCCAGCAGCTTAGGGTGGGGGGCCCCTGAAGCTTTCTTT. It specifies CASSLGWGAPEAFF. Drawing the rest from reference TRBV7-2 and TRBJ1-1, the complete variable domain is GAGVSQSPSNKVTEKGKDVELRCDPISGHTALYWYRQSLGQGLEFLIYFQGNSAPDKSGLPSDRFSAERTGGSVSTLTIQRTQQEDSAVYLCASSLGWGAPEAFFGQGTRLTVV.